This TCR beta chain was obtained from a study of tumor-infiltrating lymphocytes in primary liver carcinoma. This CDR3 is built from 11 residues. With 5 bases removed from V and 10 bases from J, the gap between germline ends came to 9 bases. The researchers produced TCR beta cDNA from 500 ng total RNA with a constant-region primer. It was through three nested multiplex PCR rounds of slightly modified ARM-PCR that TCR beta libraries arose. With TRBV1-TRBV30 forward primers and a C-beta reverse primer, the first two PCR rounds were run for around 10 cycles each. Each CDR3 protein is one row after TCRdb ran MiXCR on the multiplex PCR reads. The sample lists 250,000 to 350,000 distinct CDR3 sequences, 50% to 75% occurring once. Germline DNA was extracted too, while blood RNA derived from unsorted whole blood. Only a few counts were recorded for this clonotype.

The receptor was isolated from a woman between 25 and 40 years old with primary liver carcinoma and hepatitis B virus infection. The material sequenced was peripheral blood. This chain uses TRBV12-3 or TRBV12-4 with TRBJ2-1, with D unresolved. The CDR3 coding sequence is TGTGCCAGCAGTGCCGGATGGGAGCAGTTCTTC. Its protein is CASSAGWEQFF.